A single sample gave rise to the 3 T cell receptor beta chains below, sequenced in a study of molecular identifiers for immune sequencing clone quantification. TCRdb itself ran the PCR reads through MiXCR, one entry per CDR3 protein. The data hold about 510,000 distinct CDR3 sequences, with under 30% observed a single time. Specimen: naive CD8+ T cells from blood, with Jurkat cell RNA spiked in. As for subset: FACS-sorted CD8+CD4-CCR7+CD45RA+ naive T cells. Receptors originate from a human donor in good health. Some libraries in this study had Jurkat cell RNA spiked in.

In this sample, this clonotype turned up a few times. The V call is TRBV27, the J call TRBJ2-7; D gene uncertain. CDR3 size: 16 residues. V was clipped by 5 bases and J by 7 bases, with 24 bases between them. Germline assignment: CDR1 MNHEY and CDR2 SMNVEV (reference sequence). The CDR3 reads CASSPPSLGILREQYF. DNA for the CDR3: TGTGCCAGCAGTCCTCCATCCTTGGGGATTCTTCGGGAGCAGTACTTC.

This clonotype was observed at least ten times. The rearrangement uses TRBV4-1 and TRBJ2-7; 7 positions match TRBD1. The ends lost 1 base at V and 4 bases at J; junction bases unmatched: 7. The CDR3 runs 15 residues. Germline CDR1 and CDR2: MGHRA and YSYEKL. The DNA of the CDR3 is TGCGCCAGCAGCCAAGTCGAACAGGGGTGGTACGAGCAGTACTTC. Translation: CASSQVEQGWYEQYF.

This clonotype came up a few times. The chain employs TRBV7-9 and TRBJ2-7; the D gene is possibly TRBD1 (6 bases). Trimming removed 1 base at V and 5 bases at J, with 9 bases between. The germline V gene has CDR1 SEHNR and CDR2 FQNEAQ (reference sequence). The CDR3 runs 13 residues. The DNA for the CDR3 is TGTGCCAGCAGCTTAGGGGGGCCGAACGAGCAGTACTTC. Translating it yields CASSLGGPNEQYF. Looking up the rest from reference TRBV7-9 and TRBJ2-7 gives the full variable domain: DTGVSQNPRHKITKRGQNVTFRCDPISEHNRLYWYRQTLGQGPEFLTYFQNEAQLEKSRLLSDRFSAERPKGSFSTLEIQRTEQGDSAMYLCASSLGGPNEQYFGPGTRLTVT.